One sample yielded the 8 T cell receptor beta chains listed below, sequenced in a study of blood T cell repertoires in COVID-19. This table comes from immunoSEQ multiplex PCR, and its TCRdb copy is limited to in-frame clones, with some not included. This sample has approximately 270,000 clones, with around nine tenths found just once. The sequenced sample consisted of peripheral blood. The receptors shown here come from a man aged 35 to 55 with active or convalescent COVID-19.

The rearrangement joins TRBV11-2 to TRBJ2-7; TRBD2 matches at 9 bases. V gave up 7 bases and J gave up 6 bases; unmatched junction bases: 13. CDR1 is SGHAT and CDR2 is FQNNGV in the germline V gene. The CDR3 sequence is 15 residues long. The CDR3 spells CASNPGGLAIPEQYF. DNA for the CDR3: TGTGCCAGCAACCCGGGGGGACTAGCCATCCCCGAGCAGTACTTC.

This sequence joins TRBV9 and TRBJ2-2, with TRBD1 identical over 7 bases. Germline CDR1 reads SGDLS; CDR2 reads YYNGEE. The CDR3 sequence is 14 residues long. V shed 7 bases, J shed 0 bases, and the junction held 3 bases outside the gene matches. The CDR3 spells CASGQGANTGELFF. CDR3 DNA sequence: TGTGCCAGCGGTCAGGGGGCGAACACCGGGGAGCTGTTTTTT.

The DNA of the CDR3 is TGCAGCGTTACAGGGACAGATGATACATATGGCTACACCTTC. This gives the protein CSVTGTDDTYGYTF. V is TRBV29-1 and J is TRBJ1-2, with TRBD1 identical over 7 bases. Germline values: CDR1 SQVTM, CDR2 ANQGSEA. V trimming: 5 bases; J trimming: 5 bases; junction bases outside the gene matches: 11. The CDR3 totals 14 residues. The whole variable domain, filled in from reference TRBV29-1 and TRBJ1-2, reads SAVISQKPSRDICQRGTSLTIQCQVDSQVTMMFWYRQQPGQSLTLIATANQGSEATYESGFVIDKFPISRPNLTFSTLTVSNMSPEDSSIYLCSVTGTDDTYGYTFGSGTRLTVV.

This sequence joins TRBV20-1 and TRBJ2-3; no firm D call. The germline V gene has CDR1 DFQATT and CDR2 SNEGSKA (reference sequence). Trimming took off 8 bases at V and 6 bases at J, with 12 bases between the two ends. The CDR3 has 11 residues. DNA of the CDR3: TGCAGTTCCCCTGAGGTCGATACGCAGTATTTT. Encoded protein: CSSPEVDTQYF.

The V call is TRBV5-1, the J call TRBJ1-1; D is perhaps TRBD1 (6 bases). Germline values: CDR1 SGHRS, CDR2 YFSETQ. Trimming took off 2 bases at V and 7 bases at J, with 12 bases between the two ends. The CDR3 spans 13 residues. This CDR3 is CASSLSTGFEAFF. CDR3 nucleotides: TGCGCCAGCAGCTTATCGACAGGCTTTGAAGCTTTCTTT.

Written as DNA, the CDR3 is TGTGCCAGCAGTTACTTTAGCGGGGGAGACAATGAGCAGTTCTTC. Translating gives CASSYFSGGDNEQFF. The chain carries TRBV6-5 and TRBJ2-1; 9 bases line up with TRBD2. The junction had 3 bases not matched to a gene; V was cut back by 1 base and J by 5 bases. In germline, CDR1 is MNHEY, CDR2 SVGAGI. The CDR3 loop spans 15 amino acids.

The rearrangement joins TRBV19 to TRBJ1-5, with 9 bases identical to TRBD1. Unmatched junction bases numbered 5, after V lost 1 base and J lost 7 bases. CDR3 length: 15 amino acids. In germline, CDR1 is LNHDA, CDR2 SQIVND (reference sequence). CDR3 residues: CASSIVRQGGQPQHF. In DNA form, the CDR3 reads TGTGCCAGTAGTATAGTTAGACAGGGGGGCCAGCCCCAGCATTTT.

The gene calls are TRBV2 and TRBJ1-1; the match to TRBD1 covers 8 bases. This CDR3 contains 14 residues. V lost 6 bases, J lost 6 bases, and 9 bases stayed unmatched. The V gene's germline CDR1 is SNHLY and CDR2 FYNNEI. CDR3 sequence reads: CASRAGQVVPEAFF. The CDR3 DNA follows: TGTGCCAGCAGAGCGGGACAGGTAGTCCCTGAAGCTTTCTTT.